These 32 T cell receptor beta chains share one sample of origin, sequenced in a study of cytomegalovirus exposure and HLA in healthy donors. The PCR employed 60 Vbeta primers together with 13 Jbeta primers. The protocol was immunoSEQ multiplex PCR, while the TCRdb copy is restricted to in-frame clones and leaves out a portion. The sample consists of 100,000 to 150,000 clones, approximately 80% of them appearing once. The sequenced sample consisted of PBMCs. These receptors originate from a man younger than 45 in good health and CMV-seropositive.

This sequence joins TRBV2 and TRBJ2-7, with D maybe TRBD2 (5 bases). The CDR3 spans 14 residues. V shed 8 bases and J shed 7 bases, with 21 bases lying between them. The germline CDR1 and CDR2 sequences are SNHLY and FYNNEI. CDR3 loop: CASRGGLGYGEQYF. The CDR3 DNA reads TGTGCCAGCCGCGGCGGGCTCGGCTATGGGGAGCAGTACTTC.

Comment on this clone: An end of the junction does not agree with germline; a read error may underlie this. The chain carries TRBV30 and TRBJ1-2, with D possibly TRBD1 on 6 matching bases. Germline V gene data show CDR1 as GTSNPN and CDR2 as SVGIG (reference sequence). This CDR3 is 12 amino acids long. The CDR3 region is CAWSGGGYGYTF. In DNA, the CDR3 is TGTGCATGGAGTGGAGGGGGCTATGGCTACACCTTC.

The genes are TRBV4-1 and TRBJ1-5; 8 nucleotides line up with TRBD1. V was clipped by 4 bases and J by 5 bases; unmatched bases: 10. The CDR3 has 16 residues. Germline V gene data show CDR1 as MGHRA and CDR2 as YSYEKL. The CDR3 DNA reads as TGCGCCAGCAGCCGGATTCCCAGGGGGCCAGATCAGCCCCAGCATTTT. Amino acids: CASSRIPRGPDQPQHF.

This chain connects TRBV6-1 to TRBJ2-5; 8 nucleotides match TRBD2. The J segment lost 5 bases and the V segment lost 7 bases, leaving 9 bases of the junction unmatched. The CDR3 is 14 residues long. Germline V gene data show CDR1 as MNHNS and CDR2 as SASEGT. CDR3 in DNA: TGTGCCAGCAACCGGGGGGGCTGGGGGGAGACCCAGTACTTC. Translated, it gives CASNRGGWGETQYF.

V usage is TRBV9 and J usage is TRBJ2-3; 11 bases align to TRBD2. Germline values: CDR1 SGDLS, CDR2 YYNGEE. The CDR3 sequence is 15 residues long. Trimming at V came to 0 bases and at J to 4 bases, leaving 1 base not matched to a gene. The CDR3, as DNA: TGTGCCAGCAGCGTAGATAGCGGGGGGGCAGATACGCAGTATTTT. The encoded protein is CASSVDSGGADTQYF.

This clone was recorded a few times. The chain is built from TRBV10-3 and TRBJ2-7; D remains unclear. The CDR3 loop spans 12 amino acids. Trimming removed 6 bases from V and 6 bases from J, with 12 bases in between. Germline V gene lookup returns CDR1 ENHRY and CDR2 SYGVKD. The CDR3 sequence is CAISTPSGEQYF. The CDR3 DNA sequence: TGTGCCATCAGCACACCCAGTGGCGAGCAGTACTTC.

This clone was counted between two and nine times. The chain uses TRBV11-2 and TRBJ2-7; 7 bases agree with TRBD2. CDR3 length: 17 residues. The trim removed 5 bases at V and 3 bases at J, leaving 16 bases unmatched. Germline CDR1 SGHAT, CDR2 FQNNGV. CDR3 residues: CASSAFPGLFFSYEQYF. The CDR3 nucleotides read TGTGCCAGCAGCGCCTTCCCGGGACTATTTTTTAGCTACGAGCAGTACTTC.

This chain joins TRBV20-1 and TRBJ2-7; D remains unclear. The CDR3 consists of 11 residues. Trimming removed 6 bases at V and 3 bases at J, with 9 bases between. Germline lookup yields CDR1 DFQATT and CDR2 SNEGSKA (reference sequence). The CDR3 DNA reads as TGCAGTGCAAGCCCGATCTACGAGCAGTACTTC. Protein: CSASPIYEQYF.

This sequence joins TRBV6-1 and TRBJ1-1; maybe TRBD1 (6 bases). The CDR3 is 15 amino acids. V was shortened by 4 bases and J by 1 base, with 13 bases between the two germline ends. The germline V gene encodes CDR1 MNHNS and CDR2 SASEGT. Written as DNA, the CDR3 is TGTGCCAGCAGTGGGGGGCCCTCCGGGAACACTGAAGCTTTCTTT. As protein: CASSGGPSGNTEAFF.

CDR3 sequence reads: CASSLIAGGPGEQFF. In DNA form, the CDR3 reads TGTGCCAGCAGCCTTATAGCGGGGGGGCCGGGGGAGCAGTTCTTC. The chain has TRBV7-9 and TRBJ2-1; 11 nucleotides line up with TRBD2. This CDR3 comprises 15 residues. Germline V CDR1 and CDR2: SEHNR, FQNEAQ (reference sequence). The trim removed 5 bases at V and 10 bases at J, leaving 10 bases unmatched.

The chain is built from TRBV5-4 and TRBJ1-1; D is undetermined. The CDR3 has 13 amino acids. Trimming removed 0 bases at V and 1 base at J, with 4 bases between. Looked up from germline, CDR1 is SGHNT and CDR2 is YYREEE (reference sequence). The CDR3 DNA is TGTGCCAGCAGCTTGGGAGCGAACACTGAAGCTTTCTTT. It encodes CASSLGANTEAFF.

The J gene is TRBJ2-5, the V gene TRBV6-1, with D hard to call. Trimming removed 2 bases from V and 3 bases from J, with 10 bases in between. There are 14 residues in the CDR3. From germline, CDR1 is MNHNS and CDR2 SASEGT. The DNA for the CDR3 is TGTGCCAGCAGTGAAATGCCCGGAGAAGAGACCCAGTACTTC. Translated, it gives CASSEMPGEETQYF.

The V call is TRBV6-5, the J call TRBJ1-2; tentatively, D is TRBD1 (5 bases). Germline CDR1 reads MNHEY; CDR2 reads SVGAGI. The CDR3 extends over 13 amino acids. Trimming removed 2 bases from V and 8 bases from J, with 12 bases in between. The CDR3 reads CASSYPGRGGYTF. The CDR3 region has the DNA TGTGCCAGCAGTTACCCGGGGCGGGGGGGCTACACCTTC.

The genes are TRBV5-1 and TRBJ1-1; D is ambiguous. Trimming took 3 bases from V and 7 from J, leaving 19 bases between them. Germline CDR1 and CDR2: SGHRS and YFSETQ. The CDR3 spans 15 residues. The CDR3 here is CASSYGGRRTREAFF. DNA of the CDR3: TGCGCCAGCAGCTACGGAGGCAGGCGTACGCGTGAAGCTTTCTTT.

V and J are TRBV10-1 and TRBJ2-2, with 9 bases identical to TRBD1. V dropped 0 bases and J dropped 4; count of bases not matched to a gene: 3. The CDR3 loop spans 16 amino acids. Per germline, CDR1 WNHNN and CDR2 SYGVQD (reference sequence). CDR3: CASSESMTGGTGELFF. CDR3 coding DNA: TGCGCCAGCAGTGAGTCGATGACAGGGGGCACCGGGGAGCTGTTTTTT.

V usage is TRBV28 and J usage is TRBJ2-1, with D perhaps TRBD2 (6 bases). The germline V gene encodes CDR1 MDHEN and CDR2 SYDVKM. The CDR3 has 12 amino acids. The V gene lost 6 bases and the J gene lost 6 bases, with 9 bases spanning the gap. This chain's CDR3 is CASSLGGNEQFF. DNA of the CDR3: TGTGCCAGCAGCCTGGGGGGCAATGAGCAGTTCTTC.

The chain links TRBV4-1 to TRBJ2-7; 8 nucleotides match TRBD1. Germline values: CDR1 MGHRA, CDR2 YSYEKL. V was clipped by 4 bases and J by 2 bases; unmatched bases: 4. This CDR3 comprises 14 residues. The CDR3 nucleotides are TGCGCCAGCAGCCCCCCGGGACAGGCCTACGAGCAGTACTTC. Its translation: CASSPPGQAYEQYF.

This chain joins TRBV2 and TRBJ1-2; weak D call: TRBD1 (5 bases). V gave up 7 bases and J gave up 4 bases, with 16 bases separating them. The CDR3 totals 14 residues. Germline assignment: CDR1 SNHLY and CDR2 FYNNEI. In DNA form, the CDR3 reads TGTGCCAGCACTGTTGAGGACACGATCTATGGCTACACCTTC. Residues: CASTVEDTIYGYTF.

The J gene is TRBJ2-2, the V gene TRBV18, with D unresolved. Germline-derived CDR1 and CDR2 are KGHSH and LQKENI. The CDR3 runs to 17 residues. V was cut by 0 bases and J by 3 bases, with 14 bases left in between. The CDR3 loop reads CASSPPGRPRDTGELFF. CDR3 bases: TGTGCCAGCTCACCACCCGGCCGGCCTAGAGACACCGGGGAGCTGTTTTTT.

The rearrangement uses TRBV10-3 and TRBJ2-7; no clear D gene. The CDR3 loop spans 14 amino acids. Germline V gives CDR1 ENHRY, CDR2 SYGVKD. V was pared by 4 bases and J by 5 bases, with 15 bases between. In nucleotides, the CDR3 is TGTGCCATCAGTGCGGTCATTTCTATCCACGAGCAGTACTTC. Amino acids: CAISAVISIHEQYF.

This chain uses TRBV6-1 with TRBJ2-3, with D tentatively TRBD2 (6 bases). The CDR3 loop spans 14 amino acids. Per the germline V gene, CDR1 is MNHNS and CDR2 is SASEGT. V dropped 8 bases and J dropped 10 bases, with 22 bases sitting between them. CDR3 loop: CASGPGLHVSAQYF. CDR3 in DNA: TGTGCCAGCGGTCCGGGACTCCATGTTTCTGCGCAGTATTTT.

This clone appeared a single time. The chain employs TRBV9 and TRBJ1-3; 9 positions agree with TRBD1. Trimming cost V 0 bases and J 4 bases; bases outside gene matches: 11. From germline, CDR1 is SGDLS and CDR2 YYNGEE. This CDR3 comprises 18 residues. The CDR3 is CASSVGLGQGLSGNTIYF. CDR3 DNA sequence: TGTGCCAGCAGCGTAGGTTTGGGACAGGGTTTGTCGGGAAACACCATATATTTT.

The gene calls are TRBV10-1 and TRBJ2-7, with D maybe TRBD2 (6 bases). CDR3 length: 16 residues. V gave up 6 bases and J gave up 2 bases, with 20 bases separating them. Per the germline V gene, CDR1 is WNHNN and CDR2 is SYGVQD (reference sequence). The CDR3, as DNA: TGCGCCAGCAGCGAGGGAGGTATCGGTTCTCCCTACGAGCAGTACTTC. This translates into CASSEGGIGSPYEQYF.

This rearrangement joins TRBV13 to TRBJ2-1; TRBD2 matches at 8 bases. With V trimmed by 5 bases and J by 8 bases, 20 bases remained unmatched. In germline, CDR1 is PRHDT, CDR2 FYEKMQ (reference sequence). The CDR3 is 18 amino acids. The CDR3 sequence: CASSTNPLSGARTHEQFF. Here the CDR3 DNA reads TGTGCCAGCAGCACCAACCCACTTAGCGGGGCCCGGACCCATGAGCAGTTCTTC. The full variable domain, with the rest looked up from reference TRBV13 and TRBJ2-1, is AAGVIQSPRHLIKEKRETATLKCYPIPRHDTVYWYQQGPGQDPQFLISFYEKMQSDKGSIPDRFSAQQFSDYHSELNMSSLELGDSALYFCASSTNPLSGARTHEQFFGPGTRLTVL.

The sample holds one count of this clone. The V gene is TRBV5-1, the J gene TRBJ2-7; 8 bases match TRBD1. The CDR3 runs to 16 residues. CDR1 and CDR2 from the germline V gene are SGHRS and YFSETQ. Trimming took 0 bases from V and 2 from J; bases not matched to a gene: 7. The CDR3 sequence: CASSLAPGQETYEQYF. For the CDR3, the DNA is TGCGCCAGCAGCTTGGCTCCGGGACAGGAAACCTACGAGCAGTACTTC.

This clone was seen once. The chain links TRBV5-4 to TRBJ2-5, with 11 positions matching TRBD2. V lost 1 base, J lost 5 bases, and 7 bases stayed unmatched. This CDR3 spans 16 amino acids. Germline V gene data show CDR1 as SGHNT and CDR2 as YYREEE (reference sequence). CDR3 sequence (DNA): TGTGCCAGCAGCTTGAGTAGCGGGGGGGCCCTTGAGACCCAGTACTTC. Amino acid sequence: CASSLSSGGALETQYF.

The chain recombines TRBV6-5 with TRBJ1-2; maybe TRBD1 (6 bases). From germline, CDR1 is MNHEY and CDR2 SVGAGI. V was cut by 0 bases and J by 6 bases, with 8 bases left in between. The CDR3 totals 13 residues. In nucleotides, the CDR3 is TGTGCCAGCAGTTACTCGAAGGGGGATGGCTACACCTTC. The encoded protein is CASSYSKGDGYTF.

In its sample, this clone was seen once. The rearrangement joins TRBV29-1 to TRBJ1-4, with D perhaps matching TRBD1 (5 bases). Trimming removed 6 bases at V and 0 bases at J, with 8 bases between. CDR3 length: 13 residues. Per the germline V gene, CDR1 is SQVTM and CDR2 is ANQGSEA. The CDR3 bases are TGCAGCGTGAGCAGGGCAACTAATGAAAAACTGTTTTTT. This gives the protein CSVSRATNEKLFF.

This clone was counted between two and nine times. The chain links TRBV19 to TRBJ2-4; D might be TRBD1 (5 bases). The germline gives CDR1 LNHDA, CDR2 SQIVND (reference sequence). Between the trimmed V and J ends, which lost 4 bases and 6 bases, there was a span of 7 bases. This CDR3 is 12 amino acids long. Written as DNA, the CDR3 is TGTGCCAGTAGTAGAACAGGAAACATTCAGTACTTC. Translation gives CASSRTGNIQYF.

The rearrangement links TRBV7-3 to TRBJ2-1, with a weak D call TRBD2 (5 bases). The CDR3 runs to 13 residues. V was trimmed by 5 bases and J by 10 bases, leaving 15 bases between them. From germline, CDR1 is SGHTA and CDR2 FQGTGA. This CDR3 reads CASSAPGGGEQFF. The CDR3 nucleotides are TGTGCCAGCAGCGCACCGGGTGGAGGAGAGCAGTTCTTC.

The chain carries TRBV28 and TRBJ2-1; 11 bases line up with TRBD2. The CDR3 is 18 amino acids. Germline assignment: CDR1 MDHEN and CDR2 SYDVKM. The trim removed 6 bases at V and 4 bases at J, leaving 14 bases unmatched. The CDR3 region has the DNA TGTGCCAGCAGCCCCTCCGCTCCGGGACTAGCGGCTTACAATGAGCAGTTCTTC. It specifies CASSPSAPGLAAYNEQFF.

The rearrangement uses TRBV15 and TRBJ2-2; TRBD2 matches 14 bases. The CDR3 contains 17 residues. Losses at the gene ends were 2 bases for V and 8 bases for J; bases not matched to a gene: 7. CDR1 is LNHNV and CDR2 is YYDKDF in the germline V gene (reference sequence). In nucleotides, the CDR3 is TGTGCCACCAGCAGACAGACTAGCGGGGGGGCAACGGGGGAGCTGTTTTTT. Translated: CATSRQTSGGATGELFF.